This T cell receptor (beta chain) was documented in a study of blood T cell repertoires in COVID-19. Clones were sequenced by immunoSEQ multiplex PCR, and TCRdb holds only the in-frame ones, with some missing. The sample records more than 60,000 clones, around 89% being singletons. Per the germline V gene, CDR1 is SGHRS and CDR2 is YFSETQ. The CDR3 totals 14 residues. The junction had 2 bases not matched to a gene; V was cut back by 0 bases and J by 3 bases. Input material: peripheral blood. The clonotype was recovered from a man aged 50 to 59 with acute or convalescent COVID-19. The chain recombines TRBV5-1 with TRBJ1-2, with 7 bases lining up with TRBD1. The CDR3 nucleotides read TGCGCCAGCAGCTTGGAGGGGGCGGACTATGGCTACACCTTC. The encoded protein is CASSLEGADYGYTF.